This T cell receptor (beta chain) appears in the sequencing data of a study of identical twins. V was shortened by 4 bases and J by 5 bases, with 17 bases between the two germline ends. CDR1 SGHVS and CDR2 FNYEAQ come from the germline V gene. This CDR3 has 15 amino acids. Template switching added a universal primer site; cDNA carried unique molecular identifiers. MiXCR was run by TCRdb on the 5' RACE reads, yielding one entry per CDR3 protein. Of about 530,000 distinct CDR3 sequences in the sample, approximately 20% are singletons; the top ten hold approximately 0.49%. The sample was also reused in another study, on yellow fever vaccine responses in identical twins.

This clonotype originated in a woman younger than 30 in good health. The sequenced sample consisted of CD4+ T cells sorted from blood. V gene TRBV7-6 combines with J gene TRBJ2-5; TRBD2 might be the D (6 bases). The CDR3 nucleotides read TGTGCCAGCAGCTCCGGGACGGGAGCTTACGAGACCCAGTACTTC. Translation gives CASSSGTGAYETQYF.